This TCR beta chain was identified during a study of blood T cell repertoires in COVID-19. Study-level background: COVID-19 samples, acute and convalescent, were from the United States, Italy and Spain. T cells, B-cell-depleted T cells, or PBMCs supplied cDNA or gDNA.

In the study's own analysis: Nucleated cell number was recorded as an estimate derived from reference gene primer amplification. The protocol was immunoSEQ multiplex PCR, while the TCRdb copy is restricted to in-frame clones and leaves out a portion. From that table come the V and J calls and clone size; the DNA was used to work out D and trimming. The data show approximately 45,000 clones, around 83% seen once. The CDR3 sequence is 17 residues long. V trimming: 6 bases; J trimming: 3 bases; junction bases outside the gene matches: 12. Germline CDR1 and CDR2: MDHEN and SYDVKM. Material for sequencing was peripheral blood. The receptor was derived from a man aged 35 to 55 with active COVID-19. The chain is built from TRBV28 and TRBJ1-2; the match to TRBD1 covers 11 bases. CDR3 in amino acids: CASSPGTGGIWDYGYTF. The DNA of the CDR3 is TGTGCCAGCAGCCCCGGGACAGGGGGGATTTGGGACTATGGCTACACCTTC.